One and the same sample provided the 30 T cell receptor beta chains below, sequenced in a study of T cell repertoires in cytomegalovirus infection. TCRdb fed the reads into MiXCR, producing one record per CDR3 protein. Of 300,000 or so distinct CDR3 sequences in the sample, under 30% were seen once. The specimen sequenced was PBMCs. The receptors shown here come from a human donor in good health (CMV status not recorded). Some clones in this sample may be carry-over from other donors' samples.

This clonotype was observed a handful of times. The chain carries TRBV28 and TRBJ2-7; 10 bases fit TRBD2. Germline V gene lookup returns CDR1 MDHEN and CDR2 SYDVKM. There are 14 residues in the CDR3. J was trimmed by 3 bases and V by 8 bases; bases with no gene match: 7. In nucleotides, the CDR3 is TGTGCCAGCTCGAGGACTAGCGGCCTCTACGAGCAGTACTTC. Its protein product is CASSRTSGLYEQYF.

This clonotype was detected only a few times. The V call is TRBV28, the J call TRBJ1-2; no firm D call. The length of the CDR3 is 15 residues. CDR1 and CDR2 (germline): MDHEN, SYDVKM. Trimming took off 2 bases at V and 3 bases at J, with 13 bases between the two ends. The CDR3: CASSLSFRPHYGYTF. CDR3 coding DNA: TGTGCCAGCAGTTTAAGCTTCCGGCCCCACTATGGCTACACCTTC.

The chain employs TRBV24-1 and TRBJ1-5, with a weak D call TRBD1 (5 bases). V lost 5 bases, J lost 2 bases, and 6 bases lay in between. Germline V gene lookup returns CDR1 KGHDR and CDR2 SFDVKD. The CDR3 is 13 residues long. CDR3 sequence reads: CATSGGRNQPQHF. Written as DNA, the CDR3 is TGTGCCACCAGTGGGGGACGCAATCAGCCCCAGCATTTT.

This clonotype has a handful of counts. The rearrangement links TRBV6-2 or TRBV6-3 to TRBJ2-3, with D perhaps TRBD1 (6 bases). In germline, CDR1 is MNHEY, CDR2 SVGEGT. The CDR3 length is 17 residues. V was cut by 5 bases and J by 4 bases, with 22 bases left in between. CDR3: CASSSLPGTKPPDTQYF. CDR3 sequence (DNA): TGTGCCAGCAGTAGCTTACCCGGGACAAAACCCCCAGATACGCAGTATTTT.

The rearrangement uses TRBV12-3 or TRBV12-4 and TRBJ2-3; TRBD2 matches 10 bases. The ends lost 3 bases at V and 5 bases at J; junction bases unmatched: 5. This CDR3 region has 15 residues. The CDR3 DNA is TGTGCCAGCAGTTTCCTAGCGGGGGTAGAAGATACGCAGTATTTT. Its protein product is CASSFLAGVEDTQYF.

This clonotype was recorded at least ten times. The chain uses TRBV7-8 and TRBJ2-6; D is perhaps TRBD2 (6 bases). V lost 4 bases and J lost 3, with 19 bases in between. The CDR3 sequence is 18 residues long. Germline assignment: CDR1 SGHVS and CDR2 FQNEAQ. CDR3 sequence: CASSSPGLSAGGANVLTF. CDR3 in DNA: TGTGCCAGCAGCTCCCCGGGACTCTCTGCAGGTGGGGCCAACGTCCTGACTTTC.

This clonotype has only a few counts. This chain uses TRBV19 with TRBJ2-1; D is unresolved. Trimming took 3 bases from V and 0 from J, leaving 12 bases between them. CDR1 is LNHDA and CDR2 is SQIVND in the germline V gene (reference sequence). The CDR3 runs 16 residues. CDR3 sequence: CASSIQTMSSYNEQFF. DNA of the CDR3: TGTGCCAGTAGTATTCAGACAATGAGCTCCTACAATGAGCAGTTCTTC.

The chain combines TRBV6-2 or TRBV6-3 with TRBJ2-6, with TRBD2 identical over 10 bases. Germline-derived CDR1 and CDR2 are MNHEY and SVGEGT. CDR3 length: 16 amino acids. The ends lost 6 bases at V and 0 bases at J; junction bases unmatched: 2. The CDR3 loop is CASRPSGSSGANVLTF. In nucleotides, the CDR3 is TGTGCCAGCAGGCCTAGCGGGAGCTCTGGGGCCAACGTCCTGACTTTC.

This clonotype appeared many times. V is TRBV7-3 and J is TRBJ2-7; weak D call: TRBD2 (7 bases). Germline values: CDR1 SGHTA, CDR2 FQGTGA. CDR3 length equals 15 residues. V lost 5 bases, J lost 1 base, and 15 bases lay in between. CDR3 region: CASSPAGGRSYEQYF. Written as DNA, the CDR3 is TGTGCCAGCAGCCCAGCCGGGGGGCGGTCCTACGAGCAGTACTTC.

This chain links TRBV9 with TRBJ1-5, with 10 bases identical to TRBD1. The CDR3 spans 15 residues. The germline CDR1 and CDR2 sequences are SGDLS and YYNGEE. With 0 bases clipped from V and 5 bases from J, the junction kept 2 bases outside the gene matches. CDR3 DNA: TGTGCCAGCAGCGTAGGACAGGGGGCCTATCAGCCCCAGCATTTT. It specifies CASSVGQGAYQPQHF.

This clonotype has only a few counts. The genes are TRBV7-2 and TRBJ2-5; 16 bases map to TRBD2. This CDR3 is built from 15 residues. Per germline, CDR1 SGHTA and CDR2 FQGNSA. V gave up 7 bases and J gave up 5 bases; unmatched junction bases: 4. CDR3 residues: CASTGTSGRAETQYF. The DNA of the CDR3 is TGTGCCAGCACCGGGACTAGCGGGAGGGCGGAGACCCAGTACTTC.

This clonotype was detected only a few times. This chain uses TRBV4-3 with TRBJ2-1; 13 bases align to TRBD2. Losses at the gene ends were 1 base for V and 9 bases for J; bases not matched to a gene: 6. Germline CDR1 reads LGHNA; CDR2 reads YSLEER. The length of the CDR3 is 16 residues. CDR3 protein: CASSQAATSGRSEQFF. CDR3 DNA: TGCGCCAGCAGCCAAGCGGCGACTAGCGGGAGGAGTGAGCAGTTCTTC.

This rearrangement joins TRBV28 to TRBJ1-5; D call uncertain. Trimming removed 4 bases at V and 2 bases at J, with 12 bases between. The germline CDR1 and CDR2 sequences are MDHEN and SYDVKM. This CDR3 contains 15 residues. In DNA, the CDR3 is TGTGCCAGCAGTTCTCCCTCGGACGGCAATCAGCCCCAGCATTTT. The encoded protein is CASSSPSDGNQPQHF.

The V gene is TRBV7-2, the J gene TRBJ2-7, with D possibly matching TRBD2 (6 bases). The CDR3 is made up of 14 amino acids. The V gene's germline CDR1 is SGHTA and CDR2 FQGNSA. CDR3 in amino acids: CASSLRLGSCEQYV. CDR3 sequence (DNA): TGTGCCAGCAGCTTGAGACTAGGATCCTGCGAGCAGTACGTC.

This clonotype was found a few times. V gene TRBV12-3 or TRBV12-4 combines with J gene TRBJ1-6; D possibly corresponds to TRBD1 (5 bases). This CDR3 spans 15 amino acids. V lost 2 bases and J 5 bases, leaving 10 bases between the germline ends. CDR3 DNA sequence: TGTGCCAGCAGTTTATCGGGGGTCAATAATTCACCCCTCCACTTT. This translates into CASSLSGVNNSPLHF.

This clonotype was seen only a few times. V usage is TRBV19 and J usage is TRBJ2-2; tentatively, D is TRBD1 (5 bases). The CDR3 has 13 residues. The V and J ends lost 4 bases and 4 bases respectively, with 7 bases between them. In germline, CDR1 is LNHDA, CDR2 SQIVND (reference sequence). The CDR3: CASSTGFTGELFF. CDR3 bases: TGTGCCAGTAGTACAGGGTTCACCGGGGAGCTGTTTTTT. The full variable domain, rest sourced from reference TRBV19 and TRBJ2-2, is DGGITQSPKYLFRKEGQNVTLSCEQNLNHDAMYWYRQDPGQGLRLIYYSQIVNDFQKGDIAEGYSVSREKKESFPLTVTSAQKNPTAFYLCASSTGFTGELFFGEGSRLTVL.

The gene calls are TRBV18 and TRBJ1-5; D is uncertain. V gave up 2 bases and J gave up 7 bases, with 18 bases separating them. There are 16 residues in the CDR3. From germline, CDR1 is KGHSH and CDR2 LQKENI. The CDR3 nucleotides are TGTGCCAGCTCACCAAGTGGACTCCAACCCAGCCAGCCCCAGCATTTT. As protein: CASSPSGLQPSQPQHF.

This clonotype showed up many times. The chain carries TRBV24-1 and TRBJ2-1, with 9 bases matching TRBD1. Germline assignment: CDR1 KGHDR and CDR2 SFDVKD. The CDR3 runs 16 residues. V lost 3 bases to trimming and J lost 2 bases; unmatched junction nucleotides: 4. The CDR3 loop is CATSDRDRGAYNEQFF. Written as DNA, the CDR3 is TGTGCCACCAGTGATCGAGACAGGGGGGCCTACAATGAGCAGTTCTTC.

Many counts were recorded for this clonotype. V and J are TRBV7-2 and TRBJ1-6; D might be TRBD1 (6 bases). Germline V CDR1 and CDR2: SGHTA, FQGNSA. V was trimmed by 2 bases and J by 10 bases, leaving 12 bases between them. This CDR3 is built from 14 residues. In DNA, the CDR3 is TGTGCCAGCAGCTTAATACAGGGTGACTCACCCCTCCACTTT. This codes for CASSLIQGDSPLHF.

This clonotype came up a few times. The chain recombines TRBV20-1 with TRBJ2-5; D may be TRBD2 (7 bases). Germline V lookup: CDR1 DFQATT, CDR2 SNEGSKA (reference sequence). The CDR3 is 13 amino acids. V was pared by 3 bases and J by 2 bases, with 10 bases between. CDR3 sequence: CSASGGPQETQYF. As DNA, the CDR3 is TGCAGTGCTAGCGGGGGGCCACAAGAGACCCAGTACTTC.

The chain recombines TRBV6-6 with TRBJ2-7, with 9 bases identical to TRBD2. J lost 6 bases, V lost 0 bases, and 12 bases had no gene match. The CDR3 contains 17 residues. CDR1 and CDR2 from the germline V gene are MNHNY and SVGAGI (reference sequence). The CDR3 protein is CASSYSPRGRAGSEQYF. As DNA, the CDR3 is TGTGCCAGCAGTTACTCCCCTCGCGGGAGGGCCGGATCCGAGCAGTACTTC.

This clonotype was seen a few times. The V and J genes are TRBV2 and TRBJ2-7; 8 positions match TRBD2. The V gene's germline CDR1 is SNHLY and CDR2 FYNNEI. Trimming cost V 6 bases and J 6 bases; bases outside gene matches: 4. This CDR3 contains 12 residues. CDR3 sequence reads: CASSYAGGEQYF. DNA of the CDR3: TGTGCCAGCAGCTATGCGGGGGGCGAGCAGTACTTC.

The V call is TRBV29-1, the J call TRBJ2-5; TRBD1 or TRBD2 may be the D gene (5 bases each). V was pared by 4 bases and J by 7 bases, with 13 bases between. The germline V gene encodes CDR1 SQVTM and CDR2 ANQGSEA. The CDR3 totals 12 residues. The CDR3 sequence: CSVGWDPGTQYF. The CDR3 nucleotides are TGCAGCGTTGGATGGGACCCAGGGACCCAGTACTTC. Full variable domain (outside the CDR3, taken from reference TRBV29-1 and TRBJ2-5): SAVISQKPSRDICQRGTSLTIQCQVDSQVTMMFWYRQQPGQSLTLIATANQGSEATYESGFVIDKFPISRPNLTFSTLTVSNMSPEDSSIYLCSVGWDPGTQYFGPGTRLLVL.

V is TRBV6-2 or TRBV6-3 and J is TRBJ1-5; 7 positions agree with TRBD1. The CDR3 sequence is 20 residues long. The V gene end was trimmed by 2 bases and the J gene end by 0 bases; junction bases not matched to a gene: 16. Germline CDR1 is MNHEY and CDR2 is SVGEGT. CDR3 protein: CASSYGLLGTESRSNQPQHF. The CDR3, as DNA: TGTGCCAGCAGTTACGGTTTGCTGGGGACAGAGTCCCGTAGCAATCAGCCCCAGCATTTT.

This clonotype was observed many times. The chain carries TRBV7-8 and TRBJ2-7; D perhaps matches TRBD1 (6 bases). V lost 4 bases, J lost 3 bases, and 16 bases lay in between. CDR1 and CDR2 (germline): SGHVS, FQNEAQ. The CDR3 loop spans 15 amino acids. Here the CDR3 reads CASSYTRGLGYEQYF. The CDR3 coding sequence is TGTGCCAGCAGCTATACCAGGGGTCTAGGCTACGAGCAGTACTTC.

This clonotype has only a few counts. This CDR3 is CASSLTGDGEAFF. In nucleotides, the CDR3 is TGTGCCAGCAGCTTAACAGGGGACGGTGAAGCTTTCTTT. The chain is built from TRBV7-8 and TRBJ1-1, with 7 bases that match TRBD1. CDR1 is SGHVS, CDR2 FQNEAQ, per germline. CDR3 length: 13 amino acids. The V segment lost 2 bases and the J segment 7 bases; nucleotides outside the gene matches: 4.

V gene TRBV11-2 combines with J gene TRBJ2-4; D remains ambiguous. The V end lost 5 bases, the J end lost 9 bases, and 20 bases lay between the germline ends. The CDR3 covers 15 residues. Germline V CDR1 and CDR2: SGHAT, FQNNGV. The CDR3 nucleotides are TGTGCCAGCAGCCTCGACGGATCGGCTCGTGGCATTCAGTACTTC. This codes for CASSLDGSARGIQYF.

This clonotype was recorded many times. The chain recombines TRBV6-5 with TRBJ1-6; 7 nucleotides agree with TRBD1. CDR3 length: 16 amino acids. Germline lookup yields CDR1 MNHEY and CDR2 SVGAGI. With V trimmed by 1 base and J by 7 bases, 7 bases remained unmatched. Here the CDR3 reads CASSYLQGQVNSPLHF. In nucleotides, the CDR3 is TGTGCCAGCAGTTACTTGCAAGGACAGGTGAATTCACCCCTCCACTTT.

The CDR3 coding sequence is TGCAGCGTTGTAGGGTACAATGAGCAGTTCTTC. It translates to CSVVGYNEQFF. J is TRBJ2-1 and V is TRBV29-1; D unresolved. CDR1 is SQVTM and CDR2 is ANQGSEA in the germline V gene. Trimming removed 4 bases at V and 4 bases at J, with 5 bases between. The CDR3 sequence is 11 residues long.

The chain employs TRBV5-8 and TRBJ2-3; perhaps TRBD2 as D (6 bases). Per germline, CDR1 SGHTS and CDR2 YDEGEE. V lost 7 bases and J lost 1, with 16 bases in between. The CDR3 runs to 15 residues. CDR3 sequence: CASSAETRGTDTQYF. DNA for the CDR3: TGTGCCAGCTCCGCCGAGACTAGAGGCACAGATACGCAGTATTTT.